A selection of T cell receptor beta chains follows, all from one sample in a study of molecular identifiers for immune sequencing clone quantification. One entry per CDR3 protein, called by TCRdb with MiXCR from the PCR reads. Here the sample spans more than 300,000 distinct CDR3 sequences, over 20% being singletons. The specimen sequenced was naive CD8+ T cells from blood, with Jurkat cell RNA spiked in. These receptors originate from a human donor in good health. Some libraries in this study had Jurkat cell RNA spiked in. CDR3s include the opening cysteine and the closing phenylalanine or tryptophan. The D gene is left open where the match is weak. Clone size is not always given. Where it is, it says once, few, many or a class for expanded clones.

TRBJ1-4	TRBV6-6	many	-	TGTGCCAGCAGTTACTACGGCGGGGCCAGGAATGAAAAACTGTTTTTT	CASSYYGGARNEKLFF
TRBJ2-7	TRBV27	few	-	TGTGCCAGCAGTCCTAGCGGAGGGGGCGCCTACGAGCAGTACTTC	CASSPSGGGAYEQYF
TRBJ1-2	TRBV12-3/TRBV12-4	-	-	TGTGCCAGCAGTTCCGATTGGGGGGGGACGGCTGGCTACACCTTC	CASSSDWGGTAGYTF
TRBJ2-5	TRBV9	few	TRBD2	TGTGCCAGCAGCGAATCGGGACTAGGCCAAGAGACCCTGTACTTC	CASSESGLGQETLYF
TRBJ1-1	TRBV12-3/TRBV12-4	many	TRBD1	TGTGCCAGCAGTTTAGGGCAGGGGGGCTTTGGAGCTTTCTTT	CASSLGQGGFGAFF
TRBJ2-2	TRBV6-2/TRBV6-3	many	TRBD1	TGTGCCAGCAGTTATGGGACAGGGTACACCGGGGAGCTGTTTTTT	CASSYGTGYTGELFF
TRBJ1-1	TRBV7-8	-	TRBD1	TGTGCCAGCGGCTTGGGTACAGGGGGTGGCACTGAAGCTTTCTTT	CASGLGTGGGTEAFF
TRBJ2-1	TRBV11-2	-	-	TGTGCCAGCAGGGCCCCCTCCTACAATGAGCAGTTCTTC	CASRAPSYNEQFF
TRBJ1-1	TRBV7-2	many	-	TGTGCCAGCAGCCATTCCCCTGGATACTTGGACACTGAAGCTTTCTTT	CASSHSPGYLDTEAFF
TRBJ1-4	TRBV5-1	many	TRBD1	TGCGCCAGCAGCTCGACAGGGGTAAATGAAAAACTGTTTTTT	CASSSTGVNEKLFF
TRBJ2-7	TRBV6-5	many	TRBD1	TGTGCCAGCTTTATCGCGGGGACAGGGGGAATTTTAGCCTACGAGCAGTACTTC	CASFIAGTGGILAYEQYF
TRBJ2-7	TRBV20-1	-	-	TGCAGTGCTAGTGGGTGGGGTAGCGCCAACACAGGGCCCGAGCAGTACTTC	CSASGWGSANTGPEQYF
TRBJ1-2	TRBV7-9	many	-	TGTGCCAGCAGATCCCTTGGCGGGGAGTTAGGGGTTGGTGGCTACACCTTC	CASRSLGGELGVGGYTF
TRBJ1-3	TRBV4-1	few	-	TGCGCCAGCAGCCACGACAGGGGAAACACCATATATTTT	CASSHDRGNTIYF
TRBJ1-5	TRBV20-1	few	-	TGCAGTGCTAGCACGGCCCTGCGTCAGGGCAATCAGCCCCAGCATTTT	CSASTALRQGNQPQHF
TRBJ2-7	TRBV20-1	many	-	TGCAGTGCTAGAGGAAGCAGGGCCCTCTACGAGCAGTACTTC	CSARGSRALYEQYF
TRBJ2-3	TRBV27	-	-	TGTGCCAGTAGTTTGTTTTTAACTCAAGGGCTAGATATGCAGTATTTT	CASSLFLTQGLDMQYF
TRBJ2-7	TRBV29-1	many	TRBD1	TGCAGCGTTGAAGCGGGGCAGGGGGATCCAGAGAAGCAGTACTTC	CSVEAGQGDPEKQYF
TRBJ2-7	TRBV5-6	many	-	TGTGCCAGCAGCAATCTGGCAGGGATAAGGAGCGAGCAGTACTTC	CASSNLAGIRSEQYF
TRBJ2-3	TRBV6-6	-	-	TGTGCCAGCAGTCCAAGGGTCACACGGCCCGACACAGATACGCAGTATTTT	CASSPRVTRPDTDTQYF
TRBJ1-2	TRBV19	-	-	TGTGCCAGTAGTATAGTTGGAGGCAGTTCCTATGGCTACACCTTC	CASSIVGGSSYGYTF
TRBJ2-6	TRBV29-1	many	-	TGCAGCGTTGAAGGGACACCTAACTCTGGGGCCAACGTCCTGACTTTC	CSVEGTPNSGANVLTF
TRBJ1-6	TRBV27	many	TRBD1	TGTGCCAGCACCGTGGGACAGTATAATTCACCCCTCCACTTT	CASTVGQYNSPLHF
TRBJ2-1	TRBV6-5	-	-	TGTGCCAGCAGTTCGAGAATACCCTACAATGAGCAGTTCTTC	CASSSRIPYNEQFF
TRBJ2-7	TRBV25-1	many	-	TGTGCCAGCAGGGACGGGCTGTACGAGCAGTACTTC	CASRDGLYEQYF
TRBJ2-7	TRBV4-2	many	TRBD1	TGTGCCAGCAGCCAAGTAGGGACAGACGTACTGGAGCAGTACTTC	CASSQVGTDVLEQYF
TRBJ2-2	TRBV7-9	many	-	TGTGCCAGCAGCTTTAGTCTGGCGGAGAACACCGGGGAGCTGTTTTTT	CASSFSLAENTGELFF
TRBJ2-7	TRBV20-1	few	TRBD1	TGCAGTGCTAGAGATGGGGACAGGGGAGACTACGAGCAGTACTTC	CSARDGDRGDYEQYF
TRBJ1-4	TRBV29-1	-	-	TGCAGCGCCTTCTTAAGTAGTGAAACACTGTTTTTT	CSAFLSSETLFF
TRBJ1-1	TRBV27	few	-	TGTGCCAGCAGTTACGGTGGCACCTTGAACACTGAAGCTTTCTTT	CASSYGGTLNTEAFF
TRBJ1-5	TRBV10-3	many	-	TGTGCCATCAGTGACAGCCCAAATCAGCCCCAGCATTTT	CAISDSPNQPQHF
TRBJ1-1	TRBV19	many	TRBD1	TGTGCCGGTAGTTTCGGGACAGGTTCCACTGAAGCTTTCTTT	CAGSFGTGSTEAFF
TRBJ1-5	TRBV27	-	-	TGTGCCAGCAGTTCCAGGGTCCTTCAGCCCCAGCATTTT	CASSSRVLQPQHF